This TCR beta chain was recorded in a study of cytomegalovirus exposure and HLA in healthy donors. Unrecorded immune exposures were likely, despite nominal health at sampling. CDR1 is MGHDK, CDR2 SYGVNS, per germline. V lost 3 bases to trimming and J lost 1 base; unmatched junction nucleotides: 6. The CDR3 extends over 15 amino acids. The PCR had 60 Vbeta and 13 Jbeta primers. The method was immunoSEQ multiplex PCR; TCRdb's version includes in-frame clones alone and lacks a portion of them. The table includes 130,000 or so clones, around 76% detected once. The clonotype was recovered from a male donor in good health and CMV-seronegative. The specimen sequenced was PBMCs. V gene TRBV25-1 combines with J gene TRBJ2-7; 7 bases are shared with TRBD1. CDR3 nucleotide sequence: TGTGCCAGCAGTGATAAAACAGGGGTATCCTACGAGCAGTACTTC. Its translation: CASSDKTGVSYEQYF.